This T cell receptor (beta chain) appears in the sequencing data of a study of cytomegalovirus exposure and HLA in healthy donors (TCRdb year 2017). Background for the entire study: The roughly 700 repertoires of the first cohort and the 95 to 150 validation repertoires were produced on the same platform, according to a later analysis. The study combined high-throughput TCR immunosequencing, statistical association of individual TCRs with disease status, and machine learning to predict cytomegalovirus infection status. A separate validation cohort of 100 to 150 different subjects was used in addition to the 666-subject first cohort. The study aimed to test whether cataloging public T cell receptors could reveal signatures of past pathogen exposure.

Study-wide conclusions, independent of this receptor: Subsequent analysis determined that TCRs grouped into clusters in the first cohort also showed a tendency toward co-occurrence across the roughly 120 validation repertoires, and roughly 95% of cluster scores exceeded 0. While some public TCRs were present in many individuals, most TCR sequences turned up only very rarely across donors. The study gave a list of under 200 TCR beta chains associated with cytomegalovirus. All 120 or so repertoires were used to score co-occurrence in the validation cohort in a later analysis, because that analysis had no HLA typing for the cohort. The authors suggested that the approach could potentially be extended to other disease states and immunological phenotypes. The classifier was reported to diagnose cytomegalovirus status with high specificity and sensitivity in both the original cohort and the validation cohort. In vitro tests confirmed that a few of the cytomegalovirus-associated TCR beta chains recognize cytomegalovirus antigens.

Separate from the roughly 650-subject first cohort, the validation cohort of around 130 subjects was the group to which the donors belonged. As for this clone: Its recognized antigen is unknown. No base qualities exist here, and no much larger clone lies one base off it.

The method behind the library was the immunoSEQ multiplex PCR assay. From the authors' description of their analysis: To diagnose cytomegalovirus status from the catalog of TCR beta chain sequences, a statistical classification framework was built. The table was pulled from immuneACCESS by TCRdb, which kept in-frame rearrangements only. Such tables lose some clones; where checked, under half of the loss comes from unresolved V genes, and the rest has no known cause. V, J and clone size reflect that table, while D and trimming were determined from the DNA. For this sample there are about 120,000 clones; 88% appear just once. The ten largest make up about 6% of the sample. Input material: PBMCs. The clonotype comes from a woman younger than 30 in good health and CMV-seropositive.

The DNA is as follows: TGTGCCAGCAGCTTGGGGGGGGGAGGCCAAGAGACCCAGTACTTC. This translates into CASSLGGGGQETQYF. In this chain, TRBV5-4 is recombined with TRBJ2-5; TRBD2 agrees with 7 junctional bases. Per the germline V gene (reference sequence), SGHNT is the CDR1 and YYREEE is the CDR2. V ends up 0 bases short and J 1 base short, with an unmatched junction base count of 3. The CDR3 spans 15 residues, from the cysteine through the phenylalanine. CDR3 DNA only is kept here, 45 bases in frame from base 1.